The sequence of this T cell receptor (beta chain) was determined in a study of blood T cell repertoires in COVID-19. Study background: Samples of COVID-19 (acute and convalescent) were obtained from the United States, Italy and Spain. Sources were T cells, B-cell-depleted T cells, or PBMCs; the material itself was cDNA or gDNA.

CDR3 length: 14 amino acids. The germline CDR1 and CDR2 sequences are MGHDK and SYGVNS. The ends lost 6 bases at V and 4 bases at J; junction bases unmatched: 5. As originally analysed: Quantification of nucleated cells was approximated via reference gene primer amplification. The data were produced by immunoSEQ multiplex PCR, yet TCRdb's version contains in-frame clones alone and is incomplete. V and J calls and clone size are copied from that table; D and trimming were computed from the DNA. The sample gives about 110,000 clones, around 80% of which show up once; 0.65% to 0.9% is in the top ten. The receptor's source is a woman in her 70s with acute or convalescent COVID-19. This chain connects TRBV25-1 to TRBJ1-4; 7 nucleotides match TRBD1. Sequencing used peripheral blood. The CDR3 nucleotides read TGTGCCAGCAGCACGGGACAGAATAATGAAAAACTGTTTTTT. It codes for CASSTGQNNEKLFF. Variable domain in full (rest from reference TRBV25-1 and TRBJ1-4): EADIYQTPRYLVIGTGKKITLECSQTMGHDKMYWYQQDPGMELHLIHYSYGVNSTEKGDLSSESTVSRIRTEHFPLTLESARPSHTSQYLCASSTGQNNEKLFFGSGTQLSVL.